A selection of T cell receptor beta chains follows, all from one sample in a study of T-cell reconstitution after alpha-beta-depleted transplantation in children. TCRdb independently ran MiXCR on the PCR reads; one entry per CDR3 protein. The sample has a few hundred thousand distinct CDR3 sequences, approximately 7% seen once. Specimen: PBMCs, collected before TCRalphabeta/CD19-depleted stem cell transplant. These receptors originate from a boy aged 2 to 10 with acute lymphoblastic leukemia, due to receive a stem cell transplant. CDR3s include the opening cysteine and the closing phenylalanine or tryptophan. The order of the fields is V gene, D gene, clone size, J gene, CDR3 protein, CDR3 DNA. A D gene is named only where the DNA matches it firmly. Size is omitted from some rows. Given values are once, few, many or a class for expanded clones.

TRBV20-1	.	many	TRBJ2-7	CSASVRAYEQYF	TGCAGTGCTAGTGTTAGGGCCTACGAGCAGTACTTC
TRBV7-9	TRBD1	many	TRBJ1-6	CASSGWTGDNSPLHF	TGTGCCAGCAGCGGATGGACAGGGGATAATTCACCCCTCCACTTT
TRBV7-2	TRBD1	many	TRBJ2-7	CASSLGWDRAFYEQYF	TGTGCCAGCAGCCTGGGCTGGGACAGGGCGTTCTACGAGCAGTACTTC
TRBV7-2	TRBD2	many	TRBJ2-4	CASSLSGSIPGNIQYF	TGTGCCAGCAGCCTTAGCGGGAGCATCCCTGGAAACATTCAGTACTTC
TRBV20-1	TRBD1	many	TRBJ1-5	CSARTGTGVQPQHF	TGCAGTGCTAGAACCGGGACAGGGGTCCAGCCCCAGCATTTT
TRBV6-1	TRBD2	few	TRBJ2-7	CASSPRGETYEQYF	TGTGCCAGCAGCCCCCGGGGGGAGACTTACGAGCAGTACTTC
TRBV5-1	TRBD2	few	TRBJ2-5	CASSGSPSGGYQETQYF	TGCGCCAGCAGCGGTTCCCCTAGCGGGGGGTACCAAGAGACCCAGTACTTC
TRBV14	.	.	TRBJ1-2	CASSRTTLRGGYTF	TGTGCCAGCAGCCGGACGACACTCAGGGGCGGCTACACCTTC
TRBV12-3/TRBV12-4	.	many	TRBJ2-5	CASSDWETQYF	TGTGCCAGCAGCGACTGGGAGACCCAGTACTTC
TRBV2	.	few	TRBJ1-6	CASRTDPQGSPLHF	TGTGCCAGCAGGACTGACCCGCAGGGTTCACCCCTCCACTTT
TRBV25-1	.	many	TRBJ1-2	CASSESLGYTF	TGTGCCAGCAGTGAATCTCTGGGCTACACCTTC
TRBV7-8	TRBD2	many	TRBJ2-5	CASSTGGETQYF	TGTGCCAGCAGCACGGGGGGAGAGACCCAGTACTTC
TRBV28	.	many	TRBJ2-7	CASSLGSVRYEQYF	TGTGCCAGCAGTTTAGGTAGCGTCAGATACGAGCAGTACTTC
TRBV13	TRBD1	few	TRBJ2-7	CASSPGQGNEQYF	TGTGCCAGCAGCCCGGGACAGGGGAACGAGCAGTACTTC
TRBV6-1	.	.	TRBJ1-5	CASSEVGRANQPQHF	TGTGCCAGCAGTGAAGTAGGGAGGGCGAATCAGCCCCAGCATTTT
TRBV30	.	few	TRBJ2-2	CAWDLDRRGARELFF	TGTGCCTGGGACCTTGATCGCCGGGGGGCCAGGGAGCTGTTTTTT
TRBV6-5	TRBD1	few	TRBJ1-1	CASSYDRGNTEAFF	TGTGCCAGCAGTTACGACAGGGGGAACACTGAAGCTTTCTTT
TRBV20-1	TRBD1	many	TRBJ2-7	CSARRTGEGYEQYF	TGCAGTGCTAGGAGAACAGGGGAAGGCTACGAGCAGTACTTC
TRBV3-1	.	many	TRBJ1-6	CASSQFLGGGSNSPLHF	TGTGCCAGCAGCCAATTCCTGGGCGGCGGAAGTAATTCACCCCTCCACTTT
TRBV6-1	.	few	TRBJ1-2	CASGPGRDHYGYTF	TGTGCCAGCGGCCCGGGGAGGGACCACTATGGCTACACCTTC
TRBV12-3/TRBV12-4	.	many	TRBJ2-1	CASSSGLTKRVQFF	TGTGCCAGCAGCTCGGGACTCACAAAAAGGGTGCAGTTCTTC
TRBV6-1	.	many	TRBJ1-2	CASTPGGRNYGYTF	TGTGCCAGCACCCCTGGGGGTCGTAACTATGGCTACACCTTC
TRBV29-1	TRBD1	many	TRBJ2-5	CSVDGTGGRETQYF	TGCAGCGTTGATGGGACAGGGGGCCGGGAGACCCAGTACTTC
TRBV20-1	.	many	TRBJ2-6	CSASPIGSGANVLTF	TGCAGTGCTAGCCCGATCGGCTCTGGGGCCAACGTCCTGACTTTC
TRBV20-1	TRBD1	many	TRBJ2-7	CSATGQDYYEQYF	TGCAGTGCCACAGGACAGGATTACTACGAGCAGTACTTC
TRBV20-1	.	few	TRBJ2-5	CSAGTLRETQYF	TGCAGTGCTGGGACTCTACGGGAGACCCAGTACTTC
TRBV2	TRBD2	.	TRBJ2-7	CATGGGLSYEQYF	TGTGCCACCGGGGGGGGGTTGTCCTACGAGCAGTACTTC
TRBV12-3/TRBV12-4	TRBD2	many	TRBJ2-3	CASCLSGGGTDTQYF	TGTGCCAGCTGCCTCTCTGGCGGGGGAACAGATACGCAGTATTTT
TRBV29-1	.	many	TRBJ2-2	CSAKDREGGELFF	TGCAGCGCTAAAGACAGGGAGGGCGGGGAGCTGTTTTTT
TRBV6-5	.	many	TRBJ2-3	CASSYLAGASTDTQYF	TGTGCCAGCAGTTACCTTGCGGGGGCTAGCACAGATACGCAGTATTTT
TRBV7-2	TRBD2	many	TRBJ2-1	CASSLVPGLASYNEQFF	TGTGCCAGCAGCTTAGTCCCGGGACTAGCGTCCTACAATGAGCAGTTCTTC
TRBV29-1	.	many	TRBJ2-2	CSVELTATGELFF	TGCAGCGTTGAACTGACAGCAACCGGGGAGCTGTTTTTT
TRBV10-2	.	few	TRBJ2-7	CASSDPASYEQYF	TGCGCCAGCAGTGATCCCGCTTCCTACGAGCAGTACTTC
TRBV18	.	many	TRBJ1-2	CASSTTQGYYGYTF	TGTGCCAGCTCGACTACACAGGGATACTATGGCTACACCTTC
TRBV6-1	TRBD1	few	TRBJ1-2	CASSEPPKRQGGGYTF	TGTGCCAGCAGTGAACCGCCAAAGAGACAGGGTGGTGGCTACACCTTC
TRBV12-3/TRBV12-4	.	many	TRBJ1-1	CASSFSPLGNTEAFF	TGTGCCAGCAGTTTTTCCCCCCTCGGGAACACTGAAGCTTTCTTT
TRBV4-3	.	many	TRBJ2-2	CASSQGPHSGELFF	TGCGCCAGCAGCCAAGGCCCCCACTCCGGGGAGCTGTTTTTT
TRBV6-1	TRBD2	.	TRBJ2-3	CASSEGRGGADTQYF	TGTGCCAGCAGTGAAGGGCGGGGGGGCGCAGATACGCAGTATTTT
TRBV6-2/TRBV6-3	.	.	TRBJ2-2	CASSLRQHTGELFF	TGTGCCAGCAGTCTACGACAGCACACCGGGGAGCTGTTTTTT
TRBV20-1	TRBD2	.	TRBJ2-7	CSVSTSGYEQYF	TGCAGTGTTTCGACTAGCGGGTACGAGCAGTACTTC
TRBV14	.	many	TRBJ1-1	CASSQLGTEAFF	TGTGCCAGCAGCCAGCTGGGCACTGAAGCTTTCTTT
TRBV28	.	few	TRBJ1-1	CASSLPLLGGLTEAFF	TGTGCCAGCAGTTTGCCCCTCTTGGGAGGGCTCACTGAAGCTTTCTTT
TRBV28	TRBD1	many	TRBJ2-7	CASSSRAPGQGYEQYF	TGTGCCAGCAGCTCTAGGGCCCCGGGACAGGGCTACGAGCAGTACTTC
TRBV6-2/TRBV6-3	.	many	TRBJ2-3	CASKVWAEDTQYF	TGTGCCAGCAAGGTTTGGGCGGAAGATACGCAGTATTTT
TRBV28	.	many	TRBJ2-5	CASSPPRETQYF	TGTGCCAGCAGTCCGCCGCGTGAGACCCAGTACTTC
TRBV14	.	few	TRBJ2-5	CASSQDTETQYF	TGTGCCAGCAGCCAAGATACGGAGACCCAGTACTTC
TRBV5-1	.	many	TRBJ2-1	CASSFNSNNEQFF	TGCGCCAGCAGCTTTAACAGTAACAATGAGCAGTTCTTC
TRBV6-2/TRBV6-3	.	few	TRBJ1-1	CASRLGTVNTEAFF	TGTGCCAGCAGGCTGGGGACGGTGAACACTGAAGCTTTCTTT
TRBV7-2	TRBD2	many	TRBJ2-7	CASSFSGTYEQYF	TGTGCCAGCAGCTTTAGCGGGACCTACGAGCAGTACTTC
TRBV7-2	.	.	TRBJ2-7	CASSSSGVEQYF	TGTGCCAGCAGCTCCAGCGGAGTCGAGCAGTACTTC
TRBV4-3	TRBD2	many	TRBJ2-7	CASSQDFGGLAGRNEQYF	TGCGCCAGCAGCCAAGATTTTGGGGGTCTAGCGGGGCGCAACGAGCAGTACTTC
TRBV7-2	TRBD2	few	TRBJ2-3	CASSSVWWRGTDTQYF	TGTGCCAGCAGCTCCGTATGGTGGCGGGGGACAGATACGCAGTATTTT
TRBV24-1	.	many	TRBJ2-2	CATSDSRDTGELFF	TGTGCCACCAGTGATTCCCGGGACACCGGGGAGCTGTTTTTT
TRBV28	.	.	TRBJ1-6	CASSSRGWGKAAPLHF	TGTGCCAGCAGTTCAAGGGGGTGGGGCAAGGCGGCACCCCTCCACTTT
TRBV5-1	TRBD2	many	TRBJ2-1	CASSGRDSGGVSYNEQFF	TGCGCCAGCAGTGGTCGGGATAGCGGGGGGGTGTCCTACAATGAGCAGTTCTTC